This entry is about one T cell receptor beta chain. The data originate from a study of blood T cell repertoires in COVID-19. As processed by the authors: Reference gene primer amplification gave nucleated cell count estimates. Libraries were prepared by immunoSEQ multiplex PCR; TCRdb keeps only in-frame clonotypes and omits some of them. V and J calls and clone size are copied from that table; D and trimming were computed from the DNA. In the table there are some 330,000 clones, more than 75% of which are singletons. Sequencing was done on a sample of peripheral blood. This clonotype was obtained from a woman aged 45-65 years with active or convalescent COVID-19.

The CDR3 loop is CSVDQGGTGELFF. The CDR3 DNA follows: TGCAGCGTAGACCAGGGGGGCACCGGGGAGCTGTTTTTT. This chain links TRBV29-1 with TRBJ2-2; possibly TRBD1 for D (7 bases). The V and J ends lost 6 bases and 4 bases respectively, with 12 bases between them. CDR1 is SQVTM, CDR2 ANQGSEA, per germline. This CDR3 spans 13 amino acids.